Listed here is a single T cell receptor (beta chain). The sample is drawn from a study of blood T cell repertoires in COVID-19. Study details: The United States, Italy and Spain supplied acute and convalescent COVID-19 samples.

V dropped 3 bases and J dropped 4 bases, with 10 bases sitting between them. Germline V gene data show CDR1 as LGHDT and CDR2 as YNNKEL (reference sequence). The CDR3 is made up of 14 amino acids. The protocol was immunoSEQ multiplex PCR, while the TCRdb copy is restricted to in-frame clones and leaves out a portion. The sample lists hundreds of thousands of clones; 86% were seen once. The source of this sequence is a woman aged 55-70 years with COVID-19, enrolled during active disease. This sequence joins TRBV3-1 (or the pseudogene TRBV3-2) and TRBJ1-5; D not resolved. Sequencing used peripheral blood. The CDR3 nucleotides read TGTGCCAGCAGCCACGCCGGTTCAAATCAGCCCCAGCATTTT. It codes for CASSHAGSNQPQHF.